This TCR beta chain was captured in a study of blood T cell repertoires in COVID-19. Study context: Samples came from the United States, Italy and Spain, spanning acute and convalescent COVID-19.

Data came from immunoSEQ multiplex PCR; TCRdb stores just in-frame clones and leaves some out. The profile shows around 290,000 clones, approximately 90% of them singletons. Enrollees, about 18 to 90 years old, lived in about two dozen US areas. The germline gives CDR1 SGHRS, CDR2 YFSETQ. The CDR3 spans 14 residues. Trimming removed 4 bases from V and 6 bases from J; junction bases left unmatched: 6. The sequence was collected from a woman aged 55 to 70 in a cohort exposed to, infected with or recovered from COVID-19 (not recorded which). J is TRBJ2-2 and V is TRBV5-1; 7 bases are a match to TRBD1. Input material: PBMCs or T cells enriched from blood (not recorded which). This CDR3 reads CASSQQGPAGELFF. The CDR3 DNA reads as TGCGCCAGCAGCCAACAGGGGCCAGCCGGGGAGCTGTTTTTT. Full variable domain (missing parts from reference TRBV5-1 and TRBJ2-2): KAGVTQTPRYLIKTRGQQVTLSCSPISGHRSVSWYQQTPGQGLQFLFEYFSETQRNKGNFPGRFSGRQFSNSRSEMNVSTLELGDSALYLCASSQQGPAGELFFGEGSRLTVL.